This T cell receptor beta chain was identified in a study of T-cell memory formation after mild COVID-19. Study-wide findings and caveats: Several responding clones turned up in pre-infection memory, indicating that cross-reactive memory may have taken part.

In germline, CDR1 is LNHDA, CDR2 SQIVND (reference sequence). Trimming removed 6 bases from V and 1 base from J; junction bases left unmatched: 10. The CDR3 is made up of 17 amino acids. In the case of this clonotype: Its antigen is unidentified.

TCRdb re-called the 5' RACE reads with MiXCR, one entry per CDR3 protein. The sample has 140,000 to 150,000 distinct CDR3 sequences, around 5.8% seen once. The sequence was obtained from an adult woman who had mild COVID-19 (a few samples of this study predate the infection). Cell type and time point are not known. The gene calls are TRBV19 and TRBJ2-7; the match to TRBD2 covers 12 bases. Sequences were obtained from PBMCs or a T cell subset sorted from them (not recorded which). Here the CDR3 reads CASSLGRTSGISYEQYF. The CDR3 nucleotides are TGTGCCAGTAGCCTAGGGAGGACTAGCGGGATTTCCTACGAGCAGTACTTC.